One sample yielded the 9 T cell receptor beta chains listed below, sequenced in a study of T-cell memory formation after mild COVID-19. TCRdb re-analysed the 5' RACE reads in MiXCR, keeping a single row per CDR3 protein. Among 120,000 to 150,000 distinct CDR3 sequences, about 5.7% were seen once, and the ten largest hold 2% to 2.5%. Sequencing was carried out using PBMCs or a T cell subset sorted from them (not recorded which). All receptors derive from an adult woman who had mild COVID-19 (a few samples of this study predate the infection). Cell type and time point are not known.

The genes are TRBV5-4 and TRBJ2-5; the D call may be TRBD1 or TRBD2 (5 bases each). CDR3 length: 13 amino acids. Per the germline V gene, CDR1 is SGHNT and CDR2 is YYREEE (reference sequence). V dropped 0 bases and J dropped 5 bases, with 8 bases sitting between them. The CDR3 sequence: CASSLARGETQYF. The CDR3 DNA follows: TGTGCCAGCAGCTTGGCGAGGGGTGAGACCCAGTACTTC.

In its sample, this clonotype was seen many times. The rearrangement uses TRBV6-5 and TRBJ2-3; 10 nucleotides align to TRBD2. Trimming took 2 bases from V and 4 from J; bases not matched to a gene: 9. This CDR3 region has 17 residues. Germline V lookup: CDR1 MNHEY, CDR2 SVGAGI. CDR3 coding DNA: TGTGCCAGCAGTTACGGGACTAGCGTCGGGGTAGCAGATACGCAGTATTTT. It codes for CASSYGTSVGVADTQYF.

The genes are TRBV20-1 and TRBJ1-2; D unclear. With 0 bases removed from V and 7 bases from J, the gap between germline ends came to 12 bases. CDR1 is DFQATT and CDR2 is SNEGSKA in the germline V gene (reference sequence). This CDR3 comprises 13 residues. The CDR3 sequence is CSARDSGSLGYTF. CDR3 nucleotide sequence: TGCAGTGCTAGAGATTCCGGGTCCCTTGGCTACACCTTC.

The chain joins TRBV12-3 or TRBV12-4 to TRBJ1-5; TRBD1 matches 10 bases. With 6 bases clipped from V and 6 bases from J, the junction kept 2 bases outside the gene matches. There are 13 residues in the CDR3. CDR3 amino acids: CASRGQGSQPQHF. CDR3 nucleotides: TGTGCCAGCAGGGGACAGGGGAGTCAGCCCCAGCATTTT.

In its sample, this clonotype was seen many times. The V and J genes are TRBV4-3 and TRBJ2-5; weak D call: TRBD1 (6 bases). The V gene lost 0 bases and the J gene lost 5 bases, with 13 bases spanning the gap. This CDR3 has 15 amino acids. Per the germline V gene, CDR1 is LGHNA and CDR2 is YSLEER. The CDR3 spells CASSQDIQGHETQYF. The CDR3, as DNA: TGCGCCAGCAGCCAAGATATTCAGGGACACGAGACCCAGTACTTC.

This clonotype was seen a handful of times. CDR3 in DNA: TGTGCCACCAGCAGAGATATGGATTACAATCAGCCCCAGCATTTT. Its translation is CATSRDMDYNQPQHF. The V gene is TRBV15, the J gene TRBJ1-5; unclear D gene. The CDR3 contains 15 residues. Trimming stripped 0 bases from V and 3 bases from J, with 9 bases between. Germline-derived CDR1 and CDR2 are LNHNV and YYDKDF (reference sequence).

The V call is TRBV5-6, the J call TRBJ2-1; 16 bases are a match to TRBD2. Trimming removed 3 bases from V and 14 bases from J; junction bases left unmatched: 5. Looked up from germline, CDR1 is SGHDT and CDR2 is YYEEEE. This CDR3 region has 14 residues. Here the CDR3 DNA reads TGTGCCAGCAGCTCGGGACTAGCGGGGGGGTTCGAGTTCTTC. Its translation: CASSSGLAGGFEFF.

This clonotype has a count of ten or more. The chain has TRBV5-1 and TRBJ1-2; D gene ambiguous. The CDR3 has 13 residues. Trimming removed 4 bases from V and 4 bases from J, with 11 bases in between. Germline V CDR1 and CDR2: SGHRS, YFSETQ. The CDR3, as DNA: TGCGCCAGCAGCCCTGCGGCGACCTATGGCTACACCTTC. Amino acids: CASSPAATYGYTF.

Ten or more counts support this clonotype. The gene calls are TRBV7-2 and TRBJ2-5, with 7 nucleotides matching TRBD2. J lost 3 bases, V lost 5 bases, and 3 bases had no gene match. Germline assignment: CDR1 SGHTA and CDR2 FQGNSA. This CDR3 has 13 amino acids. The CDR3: CASSQSGEETQYF. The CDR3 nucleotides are TGTGCCAGCAGCCAAAGCGGGGAAGAGACCCAGTACTTC.